The rows below give T cell receptor beta chains drawn from one sample of a study of neurological immune-mediated disorders. TCRdb ran MiXCR on the 5' RACE reads and lists one entry per CDR3 protein. The data show roughly 100,000 distinct CDR3 sequences, with roughly 10% seen just once and approximately 3.1% held by the top ten. What was sequenced was PBMCs. The receptor set was obtained from a female donor with HTLV-1-associated myelopathy (HAM/TSP). Both conserved end residues are part of each CDR3. D genes are given only for firm matches. Expanded clones get a size class; other rows say once, few or many, or leave the size out.

TRBJ2-1 | 15 | TRBD2 | many | TRBV7-2 | TGTGCCAGCAACCAAGGGAGGGCCCCCTACAATGAGCAGTTCTTC | CASNQGRAPYNEQFF
TRBJ2-7 | 15 | NA | many | TRBV5-1 | TGCGCCAGCAGCTTGGGCACAACGCCCCTCTACGAGCAGTACTTC | CASSLGTTPLYEQYF
TRBJ2-5 | 15 | TRBD2 | many | TRBV20-1 | TGCAGTGTTGCTGGACTAGCGGGGGTTCAAGAGACCCAGTACTTC | CSVAGLAGVQETQYF
TRBJ2-1 | 14 | TRBD2 | NA | TRBV12-3/TRBV12-4 | TGTGCCAGCAGAGCTAGCGGGGAATACAATGAGCAGTTCTTC | CASRASGEYNEQFF
TRBJ2-6 | 15 | NA | NA | TRBV6-5 | TGTGCCAGCAGTTACGTAGGCTCTGGGGCCAACGTCCTGACTTTC | CASSYVGSGANVLTF
TRBJ2-7 | 13 | NA | many | TRBV5-1 | TGCGCCAGCGGGGGGGACAGTTTACTCGAGCAGTACTTC | CASGGDSLLEQYF
TRBJ2-1 | 15 | TRBD1 | many | TRBV5-1 | TGCGCCAGCAGCTTGGGGTGGACAGGGCCCAATGAGCAGTTCTTC | CASSLGWTGPNEQFF
TRBJ1-1 | 14 | NA | many | TRBV4-1 | TGCGCCAGCACCTCGGCGGGGATCAACACTGAAGCTTTCTTT | CASTSAGINTEAFF
TRBJ2-1 | 16 | TRBD2 | many | TRBV7-9 | TGTGCCAGCAGCTTAGGAGCGGGGGGCCCTGGCAATGAGCAGTTCTTC | CASSLGAGGPGNEQFF
TRBJ2-5 | 15 | NA | NA | TRBV20-1 | TGCAGTGCTAGAGGTGTGGGGGTCTGGTGGGAGACCCAGTACTTC | CSARGVGVWWETQYF
TRBJ1-2 | 14 | TRBD1 | many | TRBV7-2 | TGTGCCAGCAGCTTAGACAGGGGTGGCTATGGCTACACCTTC | CASSLDRGGYGYTF
TRBJ1-5 | 15 | NA | many | TRBV5-1 | TGCGCCAGCAGCTCAGGAAGAGGGGTCAATCAGCCCCAGCATTTT | CASSSGRGVNQPQHF
TRBJ2-3 | 13 | NA | many | TRBV7-3 | TGTGCCAGCAGCGGGGCGAACACAGATACGCAGTATTTT | CASSGANTDTQYF
TRBJ2-6 | 16 | NA | many | TRBV7-3 | TGTGCCAGCAGCTTAATGGGAGGCTCTGGGGCCAACGTCCTGACTTTC | CASSLMGGSGANVLTF
TRBJ2-1 | 14 | NA | NA | TRBV5-1 | TGCTCTAGCAGCTTGTTGGGAGGGGGCACTGAGCAGTTCTTC | CSSSLLGGGTEQFF
TRBJ2-7 | 13 | NA | many | TRBV28 | TGTGCCAGCAGTTTTGGCAAAATCTACGAGCAGTACTTC | CASSFGKIYEQYF
TRBJ2-2 | 15 | NA | few | TRBV20-1 | TGCAGTGCAAGAGGGTCGACAGGAGCCACCGGGGAGCTGTTTTTT | CSARGSTGATGELFF
TRBJ2-7 | 14 | TRBD1 | many | TRBV18 | TGTGCCAGCTCTCCCGAACAGGGGGCGTGGGAGCAGTACTTC | CASSPEQGAWEQYF
TRBJ2-5 | 14 | NA | many | TRBV25-1 | TGTGCCAGCAGTGACAGACGGTACCAAGAGACCCAGTACTTC | CASSDRRYQETQYF
TRBJ2-6 | 17 | TRBD2 | many | TRBV9 | TGTGCCAGCAGCATCCTGGGGGGAGGGGCCGGGGCCAACGTCCTGACTTTC | CASSILGGGAGANVLTF
TRBJ1-1 | 13 | NA | many | TRBV10-3 | TGTGCCATCGGTCAACAGGGGAACACTGAAGCTTTCTTT | CAIGQQGNTEAFF
TRBJ2-7 | 12 | NA | many | TRBV20-1 | TGCAGTGCTATGAGGGGGTTGGACGAGCAGTACTTC | CSAMRGLDEQYF
TRBJ2-7 | 14 | NA | NA | TRBV2 | TGTGCCAGCAGATTGGACACCCGCTCCTACGAGCAGTACTTC | CASRLDTRSYEQYF
TRBJ2-2 | 15 | NA | many | TRBV7-3 | TGTGCCAGCAGCTTAAGAGTGGGGGAGGACGGGGAGCTGTTTTTT | CASSLRVGEDGELFF